The following is a T cell receptor beta chain sequence with its context. Its antigen is currently unknown. This sample was included in a study of T cell repertoires in cytomegalovirus infection. For the study at large: Indications came from public TCR beta signatures; they pointed to CMV infection and to a matching HLA type.

From the reads, TCRdb called clonotypes with MiXCR, one entry per CDR3 protein. This sample has approximately 1,000,000 distinct CDR3 sequences; roughly 30% occur once, and the top ten carry over 12%. Germline V gives CDR1 MNHEY, CDR2 SMNVEV (reference sequence). The CDR3 totals 14 residues. The V and J ends lost 7 bases and 5 bases respectively, with 17 bases between them. This sequence joins TRBV27 and TRBJ2-5; TRBD1 is a possible D gene (5 bases). Sample: cultured CD8+ T cells from PBMCs, taken from culture after CMV antigen stimulation. The clonotype originates from a human donor in good health (CMV status not recorded). Some clones in this sample may be carry-over from other donors' samples. CDR3 nucleotides: TGTGCCAGCAAAATCCTATCCAGGGCGGAGACCCAGTACTTC. This gives the protein CASKILSRAETQYF.